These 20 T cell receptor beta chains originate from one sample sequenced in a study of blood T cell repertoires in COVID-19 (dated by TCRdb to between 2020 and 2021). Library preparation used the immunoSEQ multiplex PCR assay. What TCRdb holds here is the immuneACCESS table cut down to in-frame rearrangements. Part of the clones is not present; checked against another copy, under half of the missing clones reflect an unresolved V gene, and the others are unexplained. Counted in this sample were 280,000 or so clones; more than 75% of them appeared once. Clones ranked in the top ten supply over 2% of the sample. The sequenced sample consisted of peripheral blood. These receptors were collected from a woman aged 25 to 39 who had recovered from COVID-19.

The CDR3 loop reads CARSLLSLRLYTDTQYF. Here the CDR3 DNA reads TGTGCCAGAAGTCTCCTTAGTTTGCGACTCTACACAGATACGCAGTATTTT. The rearrangement joins TRBV5-3 to TRBJ2-3; D unresolved. TRBV5-3 is labeled an ORF, and its function is uncertain. Trimming removed 5 bases at V and 2 bases at J, with 21 bases between. The CDR3 is 17 amino acids.

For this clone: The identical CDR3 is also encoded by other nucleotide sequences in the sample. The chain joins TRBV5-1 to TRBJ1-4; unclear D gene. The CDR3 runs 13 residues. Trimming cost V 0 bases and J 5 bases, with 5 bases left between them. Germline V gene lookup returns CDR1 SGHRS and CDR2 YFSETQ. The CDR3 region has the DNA TGCGCCAGCAGCTTGGGGCTGAATGAAAAACTGTTTTTT. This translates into CASSLGLNEKLFF.

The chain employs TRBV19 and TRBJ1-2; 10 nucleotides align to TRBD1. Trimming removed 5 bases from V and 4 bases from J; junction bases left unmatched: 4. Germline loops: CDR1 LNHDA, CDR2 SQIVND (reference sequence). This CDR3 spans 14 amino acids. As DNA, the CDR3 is TGTGCCAGTAGTTCAGGACAGGGGGGCTATGGCTACACCTTC. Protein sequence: CASSSGQGGYGYTF. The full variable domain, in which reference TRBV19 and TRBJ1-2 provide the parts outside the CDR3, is DGGITQSPKYLFRKEGQNVTLSCEQNLNHDAMYWYRQDPGQGLRLIYYSQIVNDFQKGDIAEGYSVSREKKESFPLTVTSAQKNPTAFYLCASSSGQGGYGYTFGSGTRLTVV.

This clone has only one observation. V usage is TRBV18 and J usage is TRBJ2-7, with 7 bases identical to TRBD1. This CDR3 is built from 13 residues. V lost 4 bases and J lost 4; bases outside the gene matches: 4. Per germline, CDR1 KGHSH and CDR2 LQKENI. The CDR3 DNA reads TGTGCCAGCTCACGGGGGACAGATTACGAGCAGTACTTC. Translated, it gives CASSRGTDYEQYF.

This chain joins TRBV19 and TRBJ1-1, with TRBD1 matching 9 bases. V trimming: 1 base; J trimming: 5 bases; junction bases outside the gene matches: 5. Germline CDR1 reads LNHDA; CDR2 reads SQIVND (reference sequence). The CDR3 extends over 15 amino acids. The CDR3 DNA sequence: TGTGCCAGTAGTATAGTGACAGGGGGAAAGACTGAAGCTTTCTTT. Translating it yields CASSIVTGGKTEAFF.

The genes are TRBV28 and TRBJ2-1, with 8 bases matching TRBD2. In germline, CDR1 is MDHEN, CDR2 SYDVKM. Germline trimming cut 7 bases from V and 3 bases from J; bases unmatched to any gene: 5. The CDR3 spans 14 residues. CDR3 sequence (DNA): TGTGCCAGCACCTGGACTAGCAGCTACAATGAGCAGTTCTTC. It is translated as CASTWTSSYNEQFF.

The CDR3 loop reads CSVRRPNYNEQFF. CDR3 bases: TGCAGCGTACGCAGGCCAAACTACAATGAGCAGTTCTTC. This chain connects TRBV29-1 to TRBJ2-1; the D is unclear. The CDR3 is 13 amino acids. Trimming left V 6 bases short and J 3 bases short, with 12 bases between. Germline V gene lookup returns CDR1 SQVTM and CDR2 ANQGSEA.

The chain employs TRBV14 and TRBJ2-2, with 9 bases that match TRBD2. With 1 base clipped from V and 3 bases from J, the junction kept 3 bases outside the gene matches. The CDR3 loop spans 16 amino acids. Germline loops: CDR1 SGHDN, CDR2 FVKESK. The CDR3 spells CASSQAAGGDTGELFF. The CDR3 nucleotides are TGTGCCAGCAGCCAAGCCGCGGGGGGGGACACCGGGGAGCTGTTTTTT.

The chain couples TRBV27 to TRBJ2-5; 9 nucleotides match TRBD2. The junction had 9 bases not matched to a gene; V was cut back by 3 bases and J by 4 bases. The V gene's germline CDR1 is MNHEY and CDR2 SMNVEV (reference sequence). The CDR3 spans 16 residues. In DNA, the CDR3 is TGTGCCAGCAGTTTTCGCGGGAGGGCCGGCGGAGAGACCCAGTACTTC. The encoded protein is CASSFRGRAGGETQYF.

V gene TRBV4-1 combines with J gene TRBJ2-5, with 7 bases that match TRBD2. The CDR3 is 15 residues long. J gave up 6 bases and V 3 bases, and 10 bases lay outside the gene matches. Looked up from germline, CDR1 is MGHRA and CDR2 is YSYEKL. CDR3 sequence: CASSQITGGLKTQYF. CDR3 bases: TGCGCCAGCAGCCAGATTACCGGGGGGTTAAAGACCCAGTACTTC.

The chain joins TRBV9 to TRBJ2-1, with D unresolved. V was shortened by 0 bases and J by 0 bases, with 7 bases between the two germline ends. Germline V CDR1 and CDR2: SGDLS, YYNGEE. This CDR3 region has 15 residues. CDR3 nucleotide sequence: TGTGCCAGCAGCGTAGACTCCTACTCCTACAATGAGCAGTTCTTC. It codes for CASSVDSYSYNEQFF.

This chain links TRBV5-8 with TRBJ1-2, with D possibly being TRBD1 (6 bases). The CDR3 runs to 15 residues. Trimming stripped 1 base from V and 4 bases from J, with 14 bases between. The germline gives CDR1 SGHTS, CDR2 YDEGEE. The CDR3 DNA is TGTGCCAGCAGCTTGTCCACGCAGGGGCCCTATGGCTACACCTTC. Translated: CASSLSTQGPYGYTF.

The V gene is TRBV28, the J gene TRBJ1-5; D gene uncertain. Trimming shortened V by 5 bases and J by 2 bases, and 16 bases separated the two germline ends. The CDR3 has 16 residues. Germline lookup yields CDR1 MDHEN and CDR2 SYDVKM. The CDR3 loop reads CASSRVWVAGNQPQHF. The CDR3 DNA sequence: TGTGCCAGCAGTAGAGTTTGGGTCGCGGGCAATCAGCCCCAGCATTTT.

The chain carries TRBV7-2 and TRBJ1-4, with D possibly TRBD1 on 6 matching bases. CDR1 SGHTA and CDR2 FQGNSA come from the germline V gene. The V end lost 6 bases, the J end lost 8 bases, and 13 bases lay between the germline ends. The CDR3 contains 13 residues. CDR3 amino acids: CASSRKGDEKLFF. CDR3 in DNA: TGTGCCAGCAGTCGAAAGGGGGACGAAAAACTGTTTTTT. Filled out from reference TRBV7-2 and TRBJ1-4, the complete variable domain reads GAGVSQSPSNKVTEKGKDVELRCDPISGHTALYWYRQSLGQGLEFLIYFQGNSAPDKSGLPSDRFSAERTGGSVSTLTIQRTQQEDSAVYLCASSRKGDEKLFFGSGTQLSVL.

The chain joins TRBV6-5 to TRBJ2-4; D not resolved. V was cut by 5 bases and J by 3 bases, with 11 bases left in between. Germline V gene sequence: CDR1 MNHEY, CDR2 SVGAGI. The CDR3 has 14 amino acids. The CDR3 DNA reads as TGTGCCAGCAGTCCAACAGTGGGCAAAAACATTCAGTACTTC. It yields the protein CASSPTVGKNIQYF.

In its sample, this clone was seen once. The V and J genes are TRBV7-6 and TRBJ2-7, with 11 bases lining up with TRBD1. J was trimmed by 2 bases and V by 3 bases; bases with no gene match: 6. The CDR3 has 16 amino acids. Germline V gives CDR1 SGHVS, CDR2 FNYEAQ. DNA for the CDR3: TGTGCCAGCAGCTTGATGGGGGGACAGGGGGCCTACGAGCAGTACTTC. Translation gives CASSLMGGQGAYEQYF.

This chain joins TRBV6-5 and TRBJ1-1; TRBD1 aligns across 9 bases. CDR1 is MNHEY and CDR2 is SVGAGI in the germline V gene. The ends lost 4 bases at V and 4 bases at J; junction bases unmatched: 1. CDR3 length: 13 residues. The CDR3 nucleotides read TGTGCCAGCAGTTTACAGGGGGCCACTGAAGCTTTCTTT. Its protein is CASSLQGATEAFF.

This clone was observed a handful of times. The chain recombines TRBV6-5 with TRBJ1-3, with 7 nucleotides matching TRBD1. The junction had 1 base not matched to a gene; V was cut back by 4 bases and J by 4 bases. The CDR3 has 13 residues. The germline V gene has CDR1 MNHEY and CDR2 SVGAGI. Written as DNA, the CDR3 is TGTGCCAGCAGTTTGGGACAGGGAAACACCATATATTTT. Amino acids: CASSLGQGNTIYF.

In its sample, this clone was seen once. CDR3 sequence (DNA): TGTGCCAGCAGCCGGACAGGGAGTCTTGCAACTAATGAAAAACTGTTTTTT. This sequence encodes CASSRTGSLATNEKLFF. V is TRBV5-4 and J is TRBJ1-4; TRBD1 matches at 8 bases. CDR1 is SGHNT and CDR2 is YYREEE in the germline V gene (reference sequence). The CDR3 loop spans 17 amino acids. The junction had 8 bases not matched to a gene; V was cut back by 4 bases and J by 0 bases.

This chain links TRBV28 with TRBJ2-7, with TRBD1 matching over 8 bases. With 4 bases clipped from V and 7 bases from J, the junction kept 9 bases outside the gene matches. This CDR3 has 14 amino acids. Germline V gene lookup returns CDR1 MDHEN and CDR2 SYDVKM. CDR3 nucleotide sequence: TGTGCCAGCAGTTCCCCCGAGGACAGGGATGAGCAGTACTTC. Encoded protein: CASSSPEDRDEQYF.